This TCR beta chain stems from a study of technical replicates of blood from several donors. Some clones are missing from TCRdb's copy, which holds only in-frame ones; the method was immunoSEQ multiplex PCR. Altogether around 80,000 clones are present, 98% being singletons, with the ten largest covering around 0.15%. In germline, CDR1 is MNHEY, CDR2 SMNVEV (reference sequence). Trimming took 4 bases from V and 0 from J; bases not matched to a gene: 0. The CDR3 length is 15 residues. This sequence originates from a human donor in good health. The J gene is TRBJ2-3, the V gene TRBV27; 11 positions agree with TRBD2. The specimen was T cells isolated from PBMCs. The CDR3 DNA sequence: TGTGCCAGCAGTTGGACTAGCGGGAGCACAGATACGCAGTATTTT. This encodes CASSWTSGSTDTQYF.